This TCR beta chain was profiled in a study of blood T cell repertoires in COVID-19. Germline V CDR1 and CDR2: MNHEY, SVGAGI. CDR3 length: 16 residues. The V end lost 4 bases, the J end lost 0 bases, and 14 bases lay between the germline ends. Profiled with immunoSEQ multiplex PCR; TCRdb holds only in-frame clones, not every one. The sample has about 130,000 clones; approximately 70% are singletons. The rearrangement links TRBV6-5 to TRBJ2-3; tentative D call: TRBD1 (6 bases). Sequences were obtained from peripheral blood. The sequence derives from a woman aged 70-85 years with acute or convalescent COVID-19. CDR3 region: CASSFRGGTSTDTQYF. For the CDR3, the DNA is TGTGCCAGCAGTTTTCGAGGGGGAACTAGCACAGATACGCAGTATTTT.